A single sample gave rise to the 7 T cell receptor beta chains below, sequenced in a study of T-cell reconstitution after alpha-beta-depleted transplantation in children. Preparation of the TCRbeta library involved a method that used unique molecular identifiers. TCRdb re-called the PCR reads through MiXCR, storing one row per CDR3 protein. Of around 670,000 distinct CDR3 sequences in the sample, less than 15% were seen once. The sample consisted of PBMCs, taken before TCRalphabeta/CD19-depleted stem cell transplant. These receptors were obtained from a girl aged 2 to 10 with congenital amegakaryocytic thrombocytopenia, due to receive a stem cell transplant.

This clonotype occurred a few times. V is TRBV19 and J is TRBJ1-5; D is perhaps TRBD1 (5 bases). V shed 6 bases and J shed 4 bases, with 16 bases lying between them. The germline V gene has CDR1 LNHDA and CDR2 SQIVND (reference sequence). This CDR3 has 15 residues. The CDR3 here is CASRRFRDSNQPQHF. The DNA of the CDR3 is TGTGCCAGTAGGCGGTTCCGGGACTCGAATCAGCCCCAGCATTTT.

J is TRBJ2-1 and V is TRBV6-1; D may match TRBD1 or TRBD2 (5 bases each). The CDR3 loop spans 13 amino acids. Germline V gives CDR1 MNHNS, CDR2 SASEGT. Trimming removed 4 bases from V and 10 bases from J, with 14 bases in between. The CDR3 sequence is CASSVGTPVEQFF. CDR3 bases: TGTGCCAGCAGTGTGGGGACGCCCGTGGAGCAGTTCTTC.

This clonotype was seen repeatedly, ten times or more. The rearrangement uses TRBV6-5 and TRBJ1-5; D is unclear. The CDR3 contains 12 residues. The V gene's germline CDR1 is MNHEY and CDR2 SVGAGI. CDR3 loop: CASGASHQPQHF. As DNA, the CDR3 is TGTGCTAGTGGAGCAAGCCATCAGCCCCAGCATTTT.

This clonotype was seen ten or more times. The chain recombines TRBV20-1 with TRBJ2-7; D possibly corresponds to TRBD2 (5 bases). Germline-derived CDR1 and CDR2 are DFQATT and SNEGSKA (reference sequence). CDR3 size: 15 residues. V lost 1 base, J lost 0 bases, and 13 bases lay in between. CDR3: CSARGPGISSYEQYF. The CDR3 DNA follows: TGCAGTGCTAGAGGGCCCGGGATCAGCTCCTACGAGCAGTACTTC.

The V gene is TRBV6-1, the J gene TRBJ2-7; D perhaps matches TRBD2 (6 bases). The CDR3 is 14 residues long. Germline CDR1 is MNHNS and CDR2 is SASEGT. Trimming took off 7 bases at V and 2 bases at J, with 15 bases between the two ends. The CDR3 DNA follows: TGTGCCAGCACCCAGCCGGGAGCCCCCTACGAGCAGTACTTC. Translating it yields CASTQPGAPYEQYF.

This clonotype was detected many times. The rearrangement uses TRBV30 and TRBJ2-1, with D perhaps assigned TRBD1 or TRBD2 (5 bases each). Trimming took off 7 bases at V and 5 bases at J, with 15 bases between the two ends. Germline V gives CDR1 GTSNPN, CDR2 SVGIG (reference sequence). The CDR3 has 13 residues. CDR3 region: CAYTGRGDNEQFF. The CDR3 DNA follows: TGTGCCTATACGGGGCGCGGTGACAATGAGCAGTTCTTC.

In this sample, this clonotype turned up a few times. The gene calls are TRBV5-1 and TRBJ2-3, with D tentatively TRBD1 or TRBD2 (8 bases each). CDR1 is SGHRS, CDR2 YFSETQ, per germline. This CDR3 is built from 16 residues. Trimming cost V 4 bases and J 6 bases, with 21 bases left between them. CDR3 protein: CASSAQGAAGVDTQYF. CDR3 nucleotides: TGCGCCAGCAGCGCCCAGGGGGCAGCGGGAGTTGATACGCAGTATTTT.